These T cell receptor beta chains were read from a single sample in a study of blood T cell repertoires in COVID-19. Libraries were prepared by immunoSEQ multiplex PCR; TCRdb keeps only in-frame clonotypes and omits some of them. The table shows some 70,000 clones, with about 91% occurring only once. Source material: peripheral blood. These receptors all stem from a man between 40 and 49 years old with COVID-19, enrolled during active disease. Both conserved end residues are part of each CDR3. Each record gives: J gene, clone size, D gene, V gene, CDR3 protein, CDR3 DNA. D genes are given only for firm matches. Some rows have no size entry. The others give once, few or many, or a class for an expanded clone.

j_call: TRBJ1-5; clone_size: once; d_call: -; v_call: TRBV15; cdr3_aa: CATSRDRVGQGQPQHF; cdr3_nt: TGTGCCACCAGCAGAGATAGGGTGGGACAAGGTCAGCCCCAGCATTTT
j_call: TRBJ2-2; clone_size: -; d_call: -; v_call: TRBV7-9; cdr3_aa: CASSSPSGLRGSGELFF; cdr3_nt: TGTGCCAGCAGCTCCCCCTCGGGACTGCGGGGATCCGGGGAGCTGTTTTTT
j_call: TRBJ2-1; clone_size: -; d_call: -; v_call: TRBV23-1; cdr3_aa: CASSSETATYNEQFF; cdr3_nt: TGCGCCAGCAGTTCGGAGACAGCGACCTACAATGAGCAGTTCTTC
j_call: TRBJ1-4; clone_size: -; d_call: TRBD1; v_call: TRBV7-9; cdr3_aa: CASSPQPGQGNEKLFF; cdr3_nt: TGTGCCAGCAGCCCACAGCCGGGACAGGGGAATGAAAAACTGTTTTTT
j_call: TRBJ2-7; clone_size: -; d_call: -; v_call: TRBV5-1; cdr3_aa: CASSLVYSSYEQYF; cdr3_nt: TGCGCCAGCAGCTTGGTGTATTCTAGCTACGAGCAGTACTTC
j_call: TRBJ2-7; clone_size: -; d_call: TRBD2; v_call: TRBV27; cdr3_aa: CASSLERAGGPEQYF; cdr3_nt: TGTGCCAGCAGTTTGGAGAGGGCGGGGGGGCCCGAGCAGTACTTC
j_call: TRBJ1-2; clone_size: -; d_call: -; v_call: TRBV19; cdr3_aa: CASSITTDYGYTF; cdr3_nt: TGTGCCAGTAGTATAACCACTGACTATGGCTACACCTTC
j_call: TRBJ2-5; clone_size: -; d_call: TRBD2; v_call: TRBV4-2; cdr3_aa: CASSPTSATLREQETQYF; cdr3_nt: TGTGCCAGCAGCCCGACTAGCGCTACCCTCCGGGAGCAAGAGACCCAGTACTTC
j_call: TRBJ1-3; clone_size: -; d_call: -; v_call: TRBV30; cdr3_aa: CAWTPTAGMDTIYF; cdr3_nt: TGTGCCTGGACACCTACAGCAGGGATGGACACCATATATTTT
j_call: TRBJ1-5; clone_size: few; d_call: -; v_call: TRBV3-1/TRBV3-2; cdr3_aa: CASSLSGSRQPQHF; cdr3_nt: TGTGCCAGCAGCCTCTCAGGGTCGCGCCAGCCCCAGCATTTT
j_call: TRBJ2-6; clone_size: -; d_call: TRBD1; v_call: TRBV5-5; cdr3_aa: CASSSPGQGSGANVLTF; cdr3_nt: TGTGCCAGCAGTTCCCCGGGACAGGGGTCTGGGGCCAACGTCCTGACTTTC
j_call: TRBJ1-1; clone_size: -; d_call: TRBD1; v_call: TRBV12-5; cdr3_aa: CASGLSSTGQESMVFF; cdr3_nt: TGTGCTAGTGGTTTGAGTTCAACAGGACAGGAGTCCATGGTTTTCTTT
j_call: TRBJ1-5; clone_size: -; d_call: -; v_call: TRBV7-2; cdr3_aa: CASSRTEHQPQHF; cdr3_nt: TGTGCCAGCAGCCGGACAGAGCATCAGCCCCAGCATTTT
j_call: TRBJ2-7; clone_size: -; d_call: -; v_call: TRBV29-1; cdr3_aa: CSVEGGMSGPYEQYF; cdr3_nt: TGCAGCGTTGAAGGAGGGATGTCCGGGCCCTACGAGCAGTACTTC
j_call: TRBJ2-5; clone_size: -; d_call: TRBD2; v_call: TRBV6-5; cdr3_aa: CASRLSTGGQETQYF; cdr3_nt: TGTGCCAGCAGACTATCCACGGGGGGCCAAGAGACCCAGTACTTC
j_call: TRBJ1-1; clone_size: once; d_call: -; v_call: TRBV28; cdr3_aa: CASIAGSGNTEAFF; cdr3_nt: TGTGCCAGCATCGCAGGGTCGGGGAACACTGAAGCTTTCTTT
j_call: TRBJ2-7; clone_size: -; d_call: -; v_call: TRBV3-1/TRBV3-2; cdr3_aa: CASSLHYEQYF; cdr3_nt: TGTGCCAGCAGCCTCCACTACGAGCAGTACTTC
j_call: TRBJ2-6; clone_size: -; d_call: -; v_call: TRBV29-1; cdr3_aa: CSVDSGAGANVLTF; cdr3_nt: TGCAGCGTTGATTCCGGGGCTGGGGCCAACGTCCTGACTTTC
j_call: TRBJ2-5; clone_size: -; d_call: TRBD2; v_call: TRBV6-5; cdr3_aa: CASSYESGGVDETQYF; cdr3_nt: TGTGCCAGCAGTTACGAGAGCGGGGGGGTGGACGAGACCCAGTACTTC
j_call: TRBJ2-7; clone_size: -; d_call: -; v_call: TRBV6-1; cdr3_aa: CASSEPGRSLDWQYF; cdr3_nt: TGTGCCAGCAGTGAGCCAGGGCGTTCTCTGGATTGGCAGTACTTC
j_call: TRBJ2-3; clone_size: -; d_call: -; v_call: TRBV19; cdr3_aa: CASTPLANTDTQYF; cdr3_nt: TGTGCCAGTACCCCCCTAGCCAACACAGATACGCAGTATTTT
j_call: TRBJ2-2; clone_size: -; d_call: -; v_call: TRBV5-4; cdr3_aa: CASSVPRGTEKGELFF; cdr3_nt: TGTGCCAGCAGCGTCCCCCGGGGGACAGAGAAAGGGGAGCTGTTTTTT
j_call: TRBJ2-5; clone_size: -; d_call: TRBD1; v_call: TRBV10-1; cdr3_aa: CASSRGQGVQETQYF; cdr3_nt: TGCGCCAGCAGTCGTGGACAGGGAGTCCAAGAGACCCAGTACTTC
j_call: TRBJ2-5; clone_size: -; d_call: -; v_call: TRBV5-4; cdr3_aa: CASSLRGGRTQYF; cdr3_nt: TGTGCCAGCAGCTTGCGGGGAGGTCGGACCCAGTACTTC
j_call: TRBJ1-3; clone_size: -; d_call: -; v_call: TRBV6-4; cdr3_aa: CASRAGGNFSGNTIYF; cdr3_nt: TGTGCCAGCAGGGCGGGAGGTAACTTCTCTGGAAACACCATATATTTT
j_call: TRBJ2-1; clone_size: -; d_call: TRBD2; v_call: TRBV6-4; cdr3_aa: CASSDSGTSHYNEQFF; cdr3_nt: TGTGCCAGCAGTGACTCGGGGACTAGTCATTACAATGAGCAGTTCTTC
j_call: TRBJ2-7; clone_size: few; d_call: -; v_call: TRBV11-2; cdr3_aa: CASSLLGGEQYF; cdr3_nt: TGTGCCAGCAGCTTATTGGGAGGCGAGCAGTACTTC
j_call: TRBJ1-1; clone_size: -; d_call: -; v_call: TRBV13; cdr3_aa: CASSLPIMNTEAFF; cdr3_nt: TGTGCCAGCAGCCTACCGATAATGAACACTGAAGCTTTCTTT
j_call: TRBJ2-2; clone_size: once; d_call: -; v_call: TRBV5-1; cdr3_aa: CASSSQGTGELFF; cdr3_nt: TGCGCCAGCAGCTCACAGGGTACCGGGGAGCTGTTTTTT
j_call: TRBJ2-1; clone_size: -; d_call: -; v_call: TRBV7-9; cdr3_aa: CASSFDTGFEQFF; cdr3_nt: TGTGCCAGCAGCTTCGACACAGGGTTTGAGCAGTTCTTC
j_call: TRBJ2-1; clone_size: -; d_call: TRBD2; v_call: TRBV6-5; cdr3_aa: CASTPRASGSEQFF; cdr3_nt: TGTGCCAGCACTCCCCGGGCTAGCGGGTCCGAGCAGTTCTTC
j_call: TRBJ1-5; clone_size: -; d_call: TRBD1; v_call: TRBV6-5; cdr3_aa: CATRGGNQPQHF; cdr3_nt: TGTGCGACCAGGGGGGGCAATCAGCCCCAGCATTTT
j_call: TRBJ1-5; clone_size: -; d_call: -; v_call: TRBV6-5; cdr3_aa: CASTGRAYQPQHF; cdr3_nt: TGTGCCAGCACGGGCAGGGCGTATCAGCCCCAGCATTTT
j_call: TRBJ2-6; clone_size: -; d_call: -; v_call: TRBV11-2; cdr3_aa: CASTQAGANVLTF; cdr3_nt: TGTGCCAGCACCCAGGCTGGGGCCAACGTCCTGACTTTC
j_call: TRBJ1-1; clone_size: -; d_call: -; v_call: TRBV7-9; cdr3_aa: CASSLVGSEAFF; cdr3_nt: TGTGCCAGCAGCTTAGTTGGCTCTGAAGCTTTCTTT
j_call: TRBJ1-5; clone_size: -; d_call: -; v_call: TRBV2; cdr3_aa: CASSVEGDGNQPQHF; cdr3_nt: TGTGCCAGCAGTGTCGAGGGGGATGGCAATCAGCCCCAGCATTTT
j_call: TRBJ1-3; clone_size: -; d_call: TRBD1; v_call: TRBV10-3; cdr3_aa: CALGTGNTIYF; cdr3_nt: TGTGCCTTGGGGACAGGGAACACCATATATTTT
j_call: TRBJ2-7; clone_size: -; d_call: TRBD1; v_call: TRBV18; cdr3_aa: CASSPPGTGKDEQYF; cdr3_nt: TGTGCCAGCTCACCCCCCGGGACAGGGAAGGACGAGCAGTACTTC
j_call: TRBJ1-5; clone_size: -; d_call: -; v_call: TRBV9; cdr3_aa: CASSVSGDSNQPQHF; cdr3_nt: TGTGCCAGCAGCGTATCAGGGGATAGCAATCAGCCCCAGCATTTT
j_call: TRBJ2-7; clone_size: -; d_call: -; v_call: TRBV21-1; cdr3_aa: CASSKPRDRGYEQYF; cdr3_nt: TGTGCCAGCAGCAAACCCCGGGACAGGGGCTACGAGCAGTACTTC
j_call: TRBJ2-2; clone_size: -; d_call: -; v_call: TRBV5-1; cdr3_aa: CASSLLEKNTGELFF; cdr3_nt: TGCGCCAGCAGCTTGCTCGAGAAGAACACCGGGGAGCTGTTTTTT
j_call: TRBJ2-3; clone_size: -; d_call: TRBD2; v_call: TRBV6-4; cdr3_aa: CASSSTSGGPTDTQYF; cdr3_nt: TGTGCCAGCAGTTCGACTAGCGGGGGACCCACAGATACGCAGTATTTT